One and the same sample provided the 23 T cell receptor beta chains below, sequenced in a study of HIV-infected children after antiretroviral therapy interruption. The treatment was: PENTA 11 planned treatment interruption arm or continuous ART arm. The TCR library was built from RNA with a 3' RACE protocol and unique molecular identifiers. TCRdb re-called the 3' RACE reads through MiXCR, storing one row per CDR3 protein. The sample records about 86,000 distinct CDR3 sequences, approximately 6.9% being singletons. Source: CD45RA+ CD4+ T cells from PBMCs, pooled from several time points, taken from a donor given antiretroviral therapy, either interrupted or continuous. Subset: naive CD4+ CD45RA+ CD45RO- T cells. The receptors were sampled from a pool of human donors with HIV.

The sample holds many counts of this clonotype. The CDR3 sequence: CASRPRTGPNTYEQYF. CDR3 coding DNA: TGTGCCAGCAGACCCCGGACAGGGCCCAATACCTACGAGCAGTACTTC. The V and J genes are TRBV12-3 or TRBV12-4 and TRBJ2-7, with TRBD1 identical over 8 bases. The CDR3 loop spans 16 amino acids. J was trimmed by 2 bases and V by 6 bases; bases with no gene match: 12.

This clonotype was seen at least ten times. The rearrangement joins TRBV19 to TRBJ1-5, with no clear D. Germline V lookup: CDR1 LNHDA, CDR2 SQIVND (reference sequence). With 2 bases removed from V and 5 bases from J, the gap between germline ends came to 19 bases. This CDR3 is 17 amino acids long. CDR3 sequence: CASSIHSAAGKYQPQHF. For the CDR3, the DNA is TGTGCCAGTAGTATACACTCGGCGGCAGGCAAGTATCAGCCCCAGCATTTT.

This clonotype was seen ten or more times. The V call is TRBV27, the J call TRBJ2-6, with TRBD1 matching over 9 bases. V lost 5 bases, J lost 0 bases, and 8 bases stayed unmatched. The CDR3 is 18 residues long. Germline V gives CDR1 MNHEY, CDR2 SMNVEV (reference sequence). CDR3 bases: TGTGCCAGCAGTGATTCCGGGACAGGGATCTCTGGGGCCAACGTCCTGACTTTC. This translates into CASSDSGTGISGANVLTF.

At least ten counts were recorded for this clonotype. The CDR3 nucleotides read TGTGCCAGCAGTCCGGGACACAGGCAGCCCCAGCATTTT. Translating it yields CASSPGHRQPQHF. This sequence joins TRBV12-3 or TRBV12-4 and TRBJ1-5, with a weak D call TRBD1 (6 bases). This CDR3 has 13 amino acids. The germline V and J ends were trimmed by 5 bases and 7 bases, with 12 bases remaining between them.

This clonotype has at least ten counts. This chain connects TRBV28 to TRBJ2-5; 13 nucleotides agree with TRBD2. V was pared by 3 bases and J by 4 bases, with 5 bases of the junction left unmatched. This CDR3 has 16 amino acids. CDR1 is MDHEN and CDR2 is SYDVKM in the germline V gene. CDR3 amino acids: CASSFRGLAGIETQYF. The CDR3 DNA reads as TGTGCCAGCAGTTTCCGGGGACTAGCGGGAATAGAGACCCAGTACTTC.

This chain uses TRBV6-2 or TRBV6-3 with TRBJ1-2; D is undetermined. The CDR3 spans 13 residues. V was clipped by 4 bases and J by 2 bases, with 8 bases between them. CDR1 MNHEY and CDR2 SVGEGT come from the germline V gene. CDR3: CASSSTKNYGYTF. CDR3 DNA sequence: TGTGCCAGCAGTTCGACAAAAAACTATGGCTACACCTTC.

This clonotype was recorded at least ten times. CDR3 residues: CASSGGQGPQETQYF. Written as DNA, the CDR3 is TGTGCCAGCAGTGGGGGACAGGGGCCTCAAGAGACCCAGTACTTC. This chain links TRBV6-1 with TRBJ2-5, with 10 bases aligning to TRBD1. V lost 4 bases, J lost 2 bases, and 4 bases stayed unmatched. The CDR3 is 15 amino acids. Germline CDR1 and CDR2: MNHNS and SASEGT.

Turning to this clonotype: This clone may be a read error of a much larger clone one base away. The CDR3 sequence: CAGPGQGAPGDTQYF. CDR3 DNA sequence: TGCGCCGGTCCGGGACAGGGGGCGCCCGGAGATACGCAGTATTTT. The chain carries TRBV23-1 and TRBJ2-3, with 12 nucleotides matching TRBD1. TRBV23-1 is an ORF, and what it does is uncertain. V lost 11 bases to trimming and J lost 5 bases; unmatched junction nucleotides: 11. The CDR3 is 15 amino acids.

Many counts were recorded for this clonotype. The J gene is TRBJ2-6, the V gene TRBV11-2; tentative D call: TRBD2 (5 bases). There are 17 residues in the CDR3. The V gene lost 6 bases and the J gene lost 0 bases, with 15 bases spanning the gap. Germline V gene lookup returns CDR1 SGHAT and CDR2 FQNNGV. The DNA of the CDR3 is TGTGCCAGCAGTGGAGGAAGCGGCACCTCTGGGGCCAACGTCCTGACTTTC. Protein sequence: CASSGGSGTSGANVLTF.

This clonotype was found a few times. The chain is built from TRBV19 and TRBJ2-7; 9 bases fit TRBD1. There are 16 residues in the CDR3. The germline V gene encodes CDR1 LNHDA and CDR2 SQIVND (reference sequence). Unmatched junction bases numbered 11, after V lost 2 bases and J lost 6 bases. CDR3 sequence: CASSIRSGQGTGEQYF. CDR3 DNA: TGTGCCAGTAGTATACGCTCTGGACAGGGGACGGGCGAGCAGTACTTC.

This clonotype was seen at least ten times. V and J are TRBV19 and TRBJ2-6; unclear D gene. Germline lookup yields CDR1 LNHDA and CDR2 SQIVND (reference sequence). V lost 6 bases and J 3 bases, leaving 6 bases between the germline ends. CDR3 size: 13 residues. The CDR3 DNA reads TGTGCCAGTAGCCCGGATGGGGCCAACGTCCTGACTTTC. Translated, it gives CASSPDGANVLTF.

This clonotype was seen at least ten times. The gene calls are TRBV2 and TRBJ2-7; the D gene is possibly TRBD1 (6 bases). Germline assignment: CDR1 SNHLY and CDR2 FYNNEI. V lost 7 bases and J 5 bases, leaving 12 bases between the germline ends. The CDR3 sequence is 12 residues long. The DNA for the CDR3 is TGTGCCAGCAAAGGCAGGGGAGACGAGCAGTACTTC. Its translation: CASKGRGDEQYF.

Many counts were recorded for this clonotype. This chain uses TRBV7-2 with TRBJ2-7, with 7 nucleotides matching TRBD2. The V gene end was trimmed by 0 bases and the J gene end by 2 bases; junction bases not matched to a gene: 4. Germline V gives CDR1 SGHTA, CDR2 FQGNSA. This CDR3 has 15 residues. CDR3 DNA sequence: TGTGCCAGCAGCTTAGCCACTAGCGATACCTACGAGCAGTACTTC. Amino acids: CASSLATSDTYEQYF. The whole variable domain, remainder taken from reference TRBV7-2 and TRBJ2-7, is GAGVSQSPSNKVTEKGKDVELRCDPISGHTALYWYRQSLGQGLEFLIYFQGNSAPDKSGLPSDRFSAERTGGSVSTLTIQRTQQEDSAVYLCASSLATSDTYEQYFGPGTRLTVT.

This clonotype was found a few times. The chain employs TRBV2 and TRBJ1-5; D possibly corresponds to TRBD1 (5 bases). The V end was cut by 3 bases, the J end by 4 bases, with 16 bases between. CDR1 SNHLY and CDR2 FYNNEI come from the germline V gene. This CDR3 contains 16 residues. The CDR3 nucleotides read TGTGCCAGCAGTGAGGGGGGACGGAGGGAGAATCAGCCCCAGCATTTT. Protein sequence: CASSEGGRRENQPQHF.

This clonotype has ten or more counts. The CDR3 DNA is TGTGCCAGCAGTTTAAGCAAGAGGGGCACAGATACGCAGTATTTT. The encoded protein is CASSLSKRGTDTQYF. The gene calls are TRBV28 and TRBJ2-3; D may be TRBD2 (5 bases). Germline values: CDR1 MDHEN, CDR2 SYDVKM. Trimming cost V 2 bases and J 1 base, with 10 bases left between them. CDR3 length: 15 amino acids.

V usage is TRBV11-2 and J usage is TRBJ1-5; D gene ambiguous. Trimming cost V 1 base and J 5 bases, with 6 bases left between them. The CDR3 spans 13 residues. Germline loops: CDR1 SGHAT, CDR2 FQNNGV. The CDR3 coding sequence is TGTGCCAGCAGCTTAGGGTATGATCAGCCCCAGCATTTT. It codes for CASSLGYDQPQHF. The complete variable domain, with remaining parts taken from reference TRBV11-2 and TRBJ1-5, reads EAGVAQSPRYKIIEKRQSVAFWCNPISGHATLYWYQQILGQGPKLLIQFQNNGVVDDSQLPKDRFSAERLKGVDSTLKIQPAKLEDSAVYLCASSLGYDQPQHFGDGTRLSIL.

The V gene is TRBV19, the J gene TRBJ2-3; D unclear. CDR1 and CDR2 from the germline V gene are LNHDA and SQIVND (reference sequence). This CDR3 is built from 16 residues. V lost 5 bases and J lost 0, with 15 bases in between. The CDR3 DNA is TGTGCCAGTAGTTCGGGTTGGGGATCAAGCACAGATACGCAGTATTTT. Translating it yields CASSSGWGSSTDTQYF.

The sample holds many counts of this clonotype. The chain uses TRBV7-9 and TRBJ2-3; possibly TRBD2 for D (6 bases). The germline V gene encodes CDR1 SEHNR and CDR2 FQNEAQ (reference sequence). This CDR3 has 17 amino acids. The germline V and J ends were trimmed by 4 bases and 1 base, with 18 bases remaining between them. The CDR3 loop is CASSWRRVAKGTDTQYF. Written as DNA, the CDR3 is TGTGCCAGCAGCTGGAGGAGGGTGGCGAAAGGCACAGATACGCAGTATTTT. Combining the CDR3 with reference TRBV7-9 and TRBJ2-3 gives the whole variable domain DTGVSQNPRHKITKRGQNVTFRCDPISEHNRLYWYRQTLGQGPEFLTYFQNEAQLEKSRLLSDRFSAERPKGSFSTLEIQRTEQGDSAMYLCASSWRRVAKGTDTQYFGPGTRLTVL.

The chain couples TRBV20-1 to TRBJ2-5; D possibly corresponds to TRBD2 (6 bases). This CDR3 comprises 17 residues. From germline, CDR1 is DFQATT and CDR2 SNEGSKA (reference sequence). Trimming pared 1 base from V and 1 base from J, leaving 19 bases between. CDR3 DNA: TGCAGTGCTAGAGTTCTCGGGGGTTATACCCCCCAAGAGACCCAGTACTTC. Protein: CSARVLGGYTPQETQYF.

This clonotype was seen at least ten times. CDR3 loop: CASTLSYEQYF. CDR3 DNA sequence: TGTGCCAGCACCCTCTCCTACGAGCAGTACTTC. This sequence joins TRBV12-3 or TRBV12-4 and TRBJ2-7; D is unclear. The CDR3 runs 11 residues. Trimming shortened V by 7 bases and J by 0 bases, and 4 bases separated the two germline ends.

A few counts support this clonotype. The rearrangement links TRBV19 to TRBJ2-4, with TRBD1 as a possible D gene (6 bases). Germline CDR1 reads LNHDA; CDR2 reads SQIVND (reference sequence). Trimming left V 7 bases short and J 2 bases short, with 12 bases between. This CDR3 spans 14 amino acids. The CDR3 sequence: CASMDRFSKNIQYF. In DNA form, the CDR3 reads TGTGCCAGTATGGACAGATTTTCCAAAAACATTCAGTACTTC.

There are many counts of this clonotype. The chain has TRBV23-1 and TRBJ2-7, with 7 bases lining up with TRBD1. TRBV23-1 falls under the ORF class, with uncertain function. Germline trimming cut 7 bases from V and 3 bases from J; bases unmatched to any gene: 9. There are 14 residues in the CDR3. The CDR3 coding sequence is TGCGCCAGCATCGGAGAGGGACAGTTCTACGAGCAGTACTTC. Translating gives CASIGEGQFYEQYF.

This clonotype showed up just a few times. The CDR3: CASSLTSGNNNEQFF. The CDR3 bases are TGTGCCAGCAGCTTAACTAGCGGAAACAACAATGAGCAGTTCTTC. This rearrangement joins TRBV7-6 to TRBJ2-1; TRBD2 agrees at 8 bases. The CDR3 extends over 15 amino acids. Germline V gene data show CDR1 as SGHVS and CDR2 as FNYEAQ. V lost 2 bases, J lost 5 bases, and 5 bases stayed unmatched.